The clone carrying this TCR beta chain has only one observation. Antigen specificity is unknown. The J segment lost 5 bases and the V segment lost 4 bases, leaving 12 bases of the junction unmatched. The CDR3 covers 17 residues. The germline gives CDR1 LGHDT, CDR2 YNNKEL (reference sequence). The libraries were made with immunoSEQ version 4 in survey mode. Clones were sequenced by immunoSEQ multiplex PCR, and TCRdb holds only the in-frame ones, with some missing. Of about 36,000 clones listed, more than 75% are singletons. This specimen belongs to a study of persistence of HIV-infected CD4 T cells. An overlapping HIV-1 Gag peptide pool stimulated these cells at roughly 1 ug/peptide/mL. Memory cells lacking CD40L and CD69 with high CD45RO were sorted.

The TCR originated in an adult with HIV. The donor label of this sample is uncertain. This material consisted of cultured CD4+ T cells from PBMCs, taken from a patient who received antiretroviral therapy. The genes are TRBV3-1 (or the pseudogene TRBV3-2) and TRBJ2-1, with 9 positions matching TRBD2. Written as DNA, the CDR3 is TGTGCCAGCAGCCGGGGGGAAACCGGGACTAGCAACAATGAGCAGTTCTTC. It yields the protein CASSRGETGTSNNEQFF.